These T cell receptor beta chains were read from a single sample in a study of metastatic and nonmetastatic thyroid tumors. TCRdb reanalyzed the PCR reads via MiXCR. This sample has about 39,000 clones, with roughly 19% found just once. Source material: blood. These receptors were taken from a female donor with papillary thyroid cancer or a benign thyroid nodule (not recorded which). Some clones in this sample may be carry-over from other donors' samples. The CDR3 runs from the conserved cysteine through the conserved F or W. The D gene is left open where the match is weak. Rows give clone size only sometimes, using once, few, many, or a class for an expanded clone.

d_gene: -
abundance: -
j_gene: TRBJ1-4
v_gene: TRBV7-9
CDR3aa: CASSLPSGAGEKLFF
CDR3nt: TGTGCCAGCAGCTTACCCTCCGGGGCTGGTGAAAAACTGTTTTTT

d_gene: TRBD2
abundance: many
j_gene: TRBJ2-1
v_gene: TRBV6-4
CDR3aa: CASSDSGGSTNEQFF
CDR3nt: TGTGCCAGCAGTGACTCGGGCGGGAGTACAAATGAGCAGTTCTTC

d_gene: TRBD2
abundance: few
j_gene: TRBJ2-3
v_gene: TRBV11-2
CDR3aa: CASRPGLAGVVFTDTQYF
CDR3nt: TGTGCCAGCAGACCAGGACTAGCGGGAGTCGTTTTCACAGATACGCAGTATTTT

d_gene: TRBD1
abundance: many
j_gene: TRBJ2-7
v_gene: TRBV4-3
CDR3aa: CASSHQTGGENEQYF
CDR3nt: TGCGCCAGCAGCCATCAGACAGGGGGGGAGAACGAGCAGTACTTC

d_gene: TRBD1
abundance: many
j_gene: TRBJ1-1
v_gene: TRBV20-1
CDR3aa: CSARGTGNYAFF
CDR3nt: TGCAGTGCTCGTGGGACAGGGAACTATGCTTTCTTT

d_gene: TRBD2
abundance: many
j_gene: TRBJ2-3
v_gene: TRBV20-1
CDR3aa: CSGGGLAGGSTDTQYF
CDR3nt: TGCAGTGGGGGGGGACTAGCGGGAGGAAGCACAGATACGCAGTATTTT

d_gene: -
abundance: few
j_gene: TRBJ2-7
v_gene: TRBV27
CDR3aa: CASSSGGVGYEQYF
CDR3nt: TGTGCCAGCAGCTCAGGGGGGGTAGGGTACGAGCAGTACTTC

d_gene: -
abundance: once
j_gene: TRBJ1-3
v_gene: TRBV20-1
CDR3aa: CSPYGNAIYF
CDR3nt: TGCAGCCCTTACGGAAACGCCATATATTTT

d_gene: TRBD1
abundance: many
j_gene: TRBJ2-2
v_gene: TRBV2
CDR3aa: CASSWDRGGTGELFF
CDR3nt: TGTGCCAGCAGCTGGGACAGGGGCGGCACCGGGGAGCTGTTTTTT

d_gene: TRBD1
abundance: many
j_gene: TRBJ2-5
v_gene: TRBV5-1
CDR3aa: CASSEGQVETQYF
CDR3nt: TGCGCCAGCAGCGAGGGACAGGTGGAGACCCAGTACTTC

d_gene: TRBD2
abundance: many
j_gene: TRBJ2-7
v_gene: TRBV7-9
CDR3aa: CASSGGSGRPDEQYF
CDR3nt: TGTGCCAGCAGCGGGGGCAGCGGGAGGCCGGACGAGCAGTACTTC

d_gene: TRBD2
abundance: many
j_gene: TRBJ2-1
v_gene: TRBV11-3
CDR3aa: CASSSPREWLNNEQFF
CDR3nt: TGTGCCAGCAGCTCTCCGCGGGAGTGGTTGAACAATGAGCAGTTCTTC

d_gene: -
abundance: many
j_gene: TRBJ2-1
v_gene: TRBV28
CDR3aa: CASSFSEGASYNEQFF
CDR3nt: TGTGCCAGCAGTTTCTCGGAGGGGGCCTCCTACAATGAGCAGTTCTTC

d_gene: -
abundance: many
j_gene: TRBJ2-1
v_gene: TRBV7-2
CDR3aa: CASSLASDYNEQFF
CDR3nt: TGTGCCAGCAGCTTGGCTAGTGACTACAATGAGCAGTTCTTC

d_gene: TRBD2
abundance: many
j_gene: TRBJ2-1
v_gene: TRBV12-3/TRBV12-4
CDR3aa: CASSFSSGDNEQFF
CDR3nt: TGTGCCAGCAGTTTTTCTAGCGGAGACAATGAGCAGTTCTTC

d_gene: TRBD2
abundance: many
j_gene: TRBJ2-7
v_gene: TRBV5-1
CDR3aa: CASSLLAGLAYEQYF
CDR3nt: TGCGCCAGCAGCTTACTAGCGGGCCTGGCCTACGAGCAGTACTTC

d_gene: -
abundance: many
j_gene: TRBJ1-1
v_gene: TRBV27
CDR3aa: CASSSVFAGRTEAFF
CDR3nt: TGTGCCAGCAGTTCCGTGTTCGCAGGGAGAACTGAAGCTTTCTTT